These 11 T cell receptor beta chains were sequenced from one sample in a study of blood T cell repertoires in COVID-19. Method: immunoSEQ multiplex PCR; TCRdb's copy keeps in-frame clones and lacks some. This sample has roughly 57,000 clones, with around 90% found just once. Sequenced sample: peripheral blood. The receptors derive from a man of 80 years or more with acute or convalescent COVID-19.

V and J are TRBV19 and TRBJ1-5, with TRBD1 identical over 7 bases. The germline CDR1 and CDR2 sequences are LNHDA and SQIVND (reference sequence). The J segment lost 2 bases and the V segment lost 8 bases, leaving 0 bases of the junction unmatched. The length of the CDR3 is 12 residues. CDR3: CASGQGNQPQHF. CDR3 nucleotides: TGTGCCAGTGGACAGGGCAATCAGCCCCAGCATTTT.

This clone was picked up one time. The rearrangement joins TRBV6-1 to TRBJ2-1, with TRBD2 matching over 11 bases. Per germline, CDR1 MNHNS and CDR2 SASEGT. The CDR3 spans 15 residues. V was clipped by 0 bases and J by 8 bases; unmatched bases: 3. The CDR3 sequence is CASSEAASGGHEQFF. DNA for the CDR3: TGTGCCAGCAGTGAAGCGGCTAGCGGGGGGCATGAGCAGTTCTTC.

CDR3 in amino acids: CASTPAGGLGETQYF. The DNA of the CDR3 is TGTGCCAGCACCCCAGCGGGGGGGCTTGGGGAGACCCAGTACTTC. V is TRBV7-2 and J is TRBJ2-5; 10 bases align to TRBD2. J gave up 5 bases and V 7 bases, and 10 bases lay outside the gene matches. CDR3 length equals 15 residues. CDR1 is SGHTA and CDR2 is FQGNSA in the germline V gene.

The CDR3 sequence is CASSDRAIGELFF. The CDR3 DNA sequence: TGTGCCAGCAGCGACAGGGCTATAGGGGAACTGTTTTTT. The rearrangement links TRBV2 to TRBJ1-4; 7 bases map to TRBD1. The CDR3 is 13 residues long. Germline V gene lookup returns CDR1 SNHLY and CDR2 FYNNEI. J was trimmed by 12 bases and V by 6 bases; bases with no gene match: 10.

This clone was detected once. This chain connects TRBV5-5 to TRBJ2-1; no reliable D call. Between the trimmed V and J ends, which lost 0 bases and 5 bases, there was a span of 6 bases. CDR3 length: 13 residues. CDR1 and CDR2 from the germline V gene are SGHKS and YYEKEE (reference sequence). The CDR3, as DNA: TGTGCCAGCAGCTTGGACCAGAACAATGAGCAGTTCTTC. Amino acids: CASSLDQNNEQFF.

The chain recombines TRBV6-5 with TRBJ1-2, with unresolved D. Trimming removed 6 bases from V and 4 bases from J, with 18 bases in between. The CDR3 totals 15 residues. From germline, CDR1 is MNHEY and CDR2 SVGAGI. The CDR3 loop reads CASSPDLSEGYGYTF. The CDR3 region has the DNA TGTGCCAGCAGCCCGGACCTTTCGGAGGGCTATGGCTACACCTTC.

CDR3 nucleotides: TGTGCCACCCTTCGAGGGCGGGAGTTCTTC. This encodes CATLRGREFF. The chain employs TRBV6-5 and TRBJ2-1; D is possibly TRBD2 (5 bases). Trimming took 10 bases from V and 14 from J, leaving 15 bases between them. The length of the CDR3 is 10 residues. CDR1 is MNHEY and CDR2 is SVGAGI in the germline V gene.

This sequence joins TRBV11-2 and TRBJ1-1; D gene unclear. The CDR3 sequence is 14 residues long. Trimming took 0 bases from V and 4 from J, leaving 9 bases between them. Germline CDR1 reads SGHAT; CDR2 reads FQNNGV. The CDR3 protein is CASSLDPPGTEAFF. The CDR3 nucleotides read TGTGCCAGCAGCTTAGACCCTCCGGGCACTGAAGCTTTCTTT.

The chain employs TRBV16 and TRBJ2-3; TRBD1 is a possible D gene (6 bases). Trimming removed 6 bases from V and 2 bases from J, with 12 bases in between. Germline CDR1 KGHSY, CDR2 FQNENV. The CDR3 totals 14 residues. The CDR3 nucleotides are TGTGCCAGCAGTCCGGGACAAGCCACAGATACGCAGTATTTT. Its translation: CASSPGQATDTQYF.

This chain uses TRBV27 with TRBJ2-6, with 7 bases aligning to TRBD1. CDR1 and CDR2 (germline): MNHEY, SMNVEV (reference sequence). The CDR3 has 17 amino acids. V lost 5 bases and J lost 0; bases outside the gene matches: 7. Written as DNA, the CDR3 is TGTGCCAGCAGTCCACCGGGACAGATCTCTGGGGCCAACGTCCTGACTTTC. Translated: CASSPPGQISGANVLTF.

The chain uses TRBV6-5 and TRBJ2-7, with a tentative D call TRBD1 (5 bases). Germline V gene data show CDR1 as MNHEY and CDR2 as SVGAGI. V lost 6 bases, J lost 1 base, and 13 bases lay in between. The CDR3 sequence is 14 residues long. CDR3 sequence (DNA): TGTGCCAGCAGCCTCAGGGCGGATTCCTACGAGCAGTACTTC. Encoded protein: CASSLRADSYEQYF.